The clone carrying this T cell receptor (beta chain) was seen only a few times. The record originates from a study of early T cells in non-severe SARS-CoV-2 infection. Overall study: Sequenced material consisted of bulk RNA (from unsorted whole blood), and chains were unpaired.

TCRdb called the 5' RACE reads again in MiXCR, with one record for every CDR3 protein. The sample lists around 67,000 distinct CDR3 sequences, 10% to 12% occurring once. Germline V gene sequence: CDR1 SGHTA, CDR2 FQGTGA. The length of the CDR3 is 16 residues. The junction had 5 bases not matched to a gene; V was cut back by 0 bases and J by 8 bases. This chain joins TRBV7-3 and TRBJ2-1, with 12 bases fitting TRBD2. This receptor was obtained from an adult who was a healthcare worker with PCR-confirmed SARS-CoV-2 infection or an uninfected control (not recorded which). Sequenced here: whole blood, sampled at baseline. CDR3 bases: TGTGCCAGCAGCTTAACCGGGACTAGCGGGCGTCATGAGCAGTTCTTC. Translation gives CASSLTGTSGRHEQFF.